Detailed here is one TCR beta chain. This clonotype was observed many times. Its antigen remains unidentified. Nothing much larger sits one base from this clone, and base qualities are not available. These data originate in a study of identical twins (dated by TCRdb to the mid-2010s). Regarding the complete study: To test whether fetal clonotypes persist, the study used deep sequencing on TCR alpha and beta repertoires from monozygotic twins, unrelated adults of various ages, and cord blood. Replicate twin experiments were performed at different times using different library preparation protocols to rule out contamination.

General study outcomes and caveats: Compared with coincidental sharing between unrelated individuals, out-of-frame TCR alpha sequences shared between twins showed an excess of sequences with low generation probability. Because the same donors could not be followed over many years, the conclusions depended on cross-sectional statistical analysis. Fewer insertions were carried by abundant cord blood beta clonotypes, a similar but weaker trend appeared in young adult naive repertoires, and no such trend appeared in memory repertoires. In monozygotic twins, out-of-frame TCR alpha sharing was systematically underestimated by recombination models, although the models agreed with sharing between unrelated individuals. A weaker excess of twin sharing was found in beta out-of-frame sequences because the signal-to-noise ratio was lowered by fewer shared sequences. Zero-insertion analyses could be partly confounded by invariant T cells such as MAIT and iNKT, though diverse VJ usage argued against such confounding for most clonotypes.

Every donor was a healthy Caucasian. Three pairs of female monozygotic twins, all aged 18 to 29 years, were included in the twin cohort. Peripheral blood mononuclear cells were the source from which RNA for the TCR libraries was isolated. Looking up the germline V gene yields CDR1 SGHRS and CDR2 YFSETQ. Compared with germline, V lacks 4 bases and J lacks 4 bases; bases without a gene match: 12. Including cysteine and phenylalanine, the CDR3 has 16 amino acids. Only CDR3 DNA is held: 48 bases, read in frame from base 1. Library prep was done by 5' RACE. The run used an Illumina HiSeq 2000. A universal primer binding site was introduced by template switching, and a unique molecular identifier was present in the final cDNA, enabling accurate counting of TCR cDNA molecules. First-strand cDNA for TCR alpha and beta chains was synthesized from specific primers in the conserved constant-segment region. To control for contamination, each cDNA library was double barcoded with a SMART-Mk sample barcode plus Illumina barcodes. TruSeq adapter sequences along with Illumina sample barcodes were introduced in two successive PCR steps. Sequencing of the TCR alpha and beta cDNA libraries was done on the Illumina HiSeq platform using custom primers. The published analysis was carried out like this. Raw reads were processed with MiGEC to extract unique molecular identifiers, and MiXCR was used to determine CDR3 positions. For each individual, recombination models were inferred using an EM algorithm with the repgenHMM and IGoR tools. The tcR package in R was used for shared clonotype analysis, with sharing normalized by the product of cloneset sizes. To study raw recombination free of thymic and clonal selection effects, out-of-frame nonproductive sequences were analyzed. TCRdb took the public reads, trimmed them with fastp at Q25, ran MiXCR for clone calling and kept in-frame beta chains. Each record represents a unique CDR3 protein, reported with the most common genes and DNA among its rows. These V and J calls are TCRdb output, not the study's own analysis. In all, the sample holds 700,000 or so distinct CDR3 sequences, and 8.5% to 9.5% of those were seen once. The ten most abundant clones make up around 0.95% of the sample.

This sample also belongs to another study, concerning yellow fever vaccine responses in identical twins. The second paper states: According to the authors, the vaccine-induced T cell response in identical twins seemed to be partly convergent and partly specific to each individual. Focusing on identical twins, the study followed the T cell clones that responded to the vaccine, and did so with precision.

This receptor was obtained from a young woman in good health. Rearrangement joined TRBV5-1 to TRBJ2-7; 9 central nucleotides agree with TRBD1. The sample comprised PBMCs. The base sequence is TGCGCCAGCAGCCAACCGCCCGGGACAGGGACATACGAGCAGTACTTC. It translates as CASSQPPGTGTYEQYF.